This is a list of T cell receptor beta chains from one sample in a study of shared clonotypes between healthy human individuals. Here immunoSEQ multiplex PCR was the method, and the copy in TCRdb shows in-frame clones only, minus some. The data contain 400,000 to 600,000 clones, roughly 85% of them singletons. What was sequenced was PBMCs. The receptors here all came from a woman between 40 and 50 years old in good health. Some clones in this sample may be carry-over from other donors' samples. The CDR3 runs from the conserved cysteine through the conserved F or W. Fields, in order: D gene, V gene, clone size, J gene, CDR3 length, CDR3 DNA, CDR3 protein. The D gene is left open where the match is weak. The size field is filled for only some rows; it gives once, few, many or a size class.

d_call: -; v_call: TRBV5-1; clone_size: few; j_call: TRBJ2-1; cdr3_length: 16; cdr3_nt: TGCGCCAGCAGCTTGGGGCGGGCCAGCTCCTACAATGAGCAGTTCTTC; cdr3_aa: CASSLGRASSYNEQFF
d_call: -; v_call: TRBV28; clone_size: -; j_call: TRBJ2-7; cdr3_length: 10; cdr3_nt: TGTGCCAGCAGTTTAGGAAGCGTCAACTTC; cdr3_aa: CASSLGSVNF
d_call: -; v_call: TRBV27; clone_size: -; j_call: TRBJ1-5; cdr3_length: 17; cdr3_nt: TGTGCCAGCAGTCCAAAAATGAGGTGGGGGACCAATCAGCCCCAGCATTTT; cdr3_aa: CASSPKMRWGTNQPQHF
d_call: TRBD1; v_call: TRBV27; clone_size: -; j_call: TRBJ2-7; cdr3_length: 15; cdr3_nt: TGTGCCAGCAGTTCGGCCAGGGACAGCCCCGTCGAGCAGTACTTC; cdr3_aa: CASSSARDSPVEQYF
d_call: TRBD2; v_call: TRBV18; clone_size: -; j_call: TRBJ2-7; cdr3_length: 12; cdr3_nt: TGTGCCAGCTCACCCTCGGGGGGGGAGCAGTACTTC; cdr3_aa: CASSPSGGEQYF
d_call: -; v_call: TRBV9; clone_size: -; j_call: TRBJ2-1; cdr3_length: 16; cdr3_nt: TGTGCCAGCAGCGTAGCGAGTGCCCTGATGGACAATGAGCAGTTCTTC; cdr3_aa: CASSVASALMDNEQFF
d_call: TRBD1; v_call: TRBV19; clone_size: few; j_call: TRBJ1-2; cdr3_length: 15; cdr3_nt: TGTGCCAGTAGTACTCAGGGGGCGCGAGGAAATGGCTACACCTTC; cdr3_aa: CASSTQGARGNGYTF
d_call: -; v_call: TRBV14; clone_size: -; j_call: TRBJ1-4; cdr3_length: 15; cdr3_nt: TGTGCCAGCAGCCAAGATTTGGGATCTAATGAAAAACTGTTTTTT; cdr3_aa: CASSQDLGSNEKLFF
d_call: TRBD1; v_call: TRBV19; clone_size: few; j_call: TRBJ2-7; cdr3_length: 16; cdr3_nt: TGTGCCAGTAGTTACCCCAGGGGACAGCAACCCTACGAGCAGTACTTC; cdr3_aa: CASSYPRGQQPYEQYF
d_call: -; v_call: TRBV15; clone_size: -; j_call: TRBJ2-2; cdr3_length: 14; cdr3_nt: TGTGCCACCAGCAGGGACAGTCACACCGGGGAGCTGTTTTTT; cdr3_aa: CATSRDSHTGELFF
d_call: TRBD1; v_call: TRBV5-4; clone_size: once; j_call: TRBJ2-2; cdr3_length: 14; cdr3_nt: TGTGCCAGCAGCTCCAGGGGGCAGGGCGGGGAGCTGTTTTTT; cdr3_aa: CASSSRGQGGELFF
d_call: -; v_call: TRBV7-2; clone_size: once; j_call: TRBJ2-7; cdr3_length: 14; cdr3_nt: TGTGCCAGCAGCTTGATTGTTACCTCCCACGAGCAGTACTTC; cdr3_aa: CASSLIVTSHEQYF
d_call: TRBD2; v_call: TRBV6-1; clone_size: -; j_call: TRBJ2-7; cdr3_length: 15; cdr3_nt: TGTGCCAGCAGGGAACCTAGCGGGAGCTCCTACGAGCAGTACTTC; cdr3_aa: CASREPSGSSYEQYF
d_call: -; v_call: TRBV28; clone_size: -; j_call: TRBJ2-7; cdr3_length: 14; cdr3_nt: TGTGCCAGCAGCCCCGGGGGCCTCTCCTACGAGCAGTACTTC; cdr3_aa: CASSPGGLSYEQYF
d_call: -; v_call: TRBV28; clone_size: -; j_call: TRBJ1-1; cdr3_length: 14; cdr3_nt: TGTGCCAGCGGCGGCGGGGCAGAGAACACTGAAGCTTTCTTT; cdr3_aa: CASGGGAENTEAFF
d_call: -; v_call: TRBV5-1; clone_size: many; j_call: TRBJ2-5; cdr3_length: 14; cdr3_nt: TGCGCCAGCACTTCGGGCTCCGGGGGAGAGACCCAGTACTTC; cdr3_aa: CASTSGSGGETQYF
d_call: TRBD1; v_call: TRBV15; clone_size: few; j_call: TRBJ1-2; cdr3_length: 14; cdr3_nt: TGTGCCACCAGCAGTGGGACAGGGGGTCGAGGCTACACCTTC; cdr3_aa: CATSSGTGGRGYTF